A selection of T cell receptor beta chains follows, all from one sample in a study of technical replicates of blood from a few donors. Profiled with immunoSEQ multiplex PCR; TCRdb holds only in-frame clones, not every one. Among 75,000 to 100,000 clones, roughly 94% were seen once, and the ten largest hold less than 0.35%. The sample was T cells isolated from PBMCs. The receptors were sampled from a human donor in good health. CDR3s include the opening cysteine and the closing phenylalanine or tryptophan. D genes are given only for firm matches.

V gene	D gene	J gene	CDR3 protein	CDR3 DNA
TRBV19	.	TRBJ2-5	CASRKMEAGAGETQYF	TGTGCCAGTAGGAAGATGGAGGCCGGAGCCGGAGAGACCCAGTACTTC
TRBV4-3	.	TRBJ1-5	CASSQDSGQPQHF	TGCGCCAGCAGCCAGGACTCGGGTCAGCCCCAGCATTTT
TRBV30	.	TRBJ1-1	CAWASGAEGTEAFF	TGTGCCTGGGCCTCAGGGGCTGAAGGCACTGAAGCTTTCTTT
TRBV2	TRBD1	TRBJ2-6	CASDRGSGANVLTF	TGTGCCAGCGACAGGGGTTCTGGGGCCAACGTCCTGACTTTC
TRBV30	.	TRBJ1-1	CAWNYLNTEAFF	TGTGCCTGGAATTACTTGAACACTGAAGCTTTCTTT
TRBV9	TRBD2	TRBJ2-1	CASSVGLAGAGFNEQFF	TGTGCCAGCAGCGTAGGACTAGCGGGGGCCGGGTTCAATGAGCAGTTCTTC
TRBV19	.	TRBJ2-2	CASTSGPNTGELFF	TGTGCCAGTACGAGCGGTCCGAACACCGGGGAGCTGTTTTTT
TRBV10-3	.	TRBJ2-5	CAISGEQYQETQYF	TGTGCCATCAGTGGCGAACAGTACCAAGAGACCCAGTACTTC
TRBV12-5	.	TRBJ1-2	CASGLIGQPKGTF	TGTGCTAGTGGTTTGATCGGACAGCCCAAAGGCACCTTC
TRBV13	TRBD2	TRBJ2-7	CASSLGGTSGPYEQYF	TGTGCCAGCAGCCTGGGAGGGACTAGCGGTCCCTACGAGCAGTACTTC
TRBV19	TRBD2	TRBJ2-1	CASSKTWGGYNEQFF	TGTGCCAGTAGTAAGACCTGGGGAGGGTACAATGAGCAGTTCTTC
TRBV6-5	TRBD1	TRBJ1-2	CASSSPGTGDLGYTF	TGTGCCAGCAGTTCCCCCGGGACAGGGGATTTAGGCTACACCTTC
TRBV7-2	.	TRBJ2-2	CASSLEWQNTGELFF	TGTGCCAGCAGCTTAGAATGGCAGAACACCGGGGAGCTGTTTTTT
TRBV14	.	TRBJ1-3	CASSPTPMFSGNTIYF	TGTGCCAGCAGCCCCACTCCGATGTTCTCTGGAAACACCATATATTTT
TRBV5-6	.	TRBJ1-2	CASSAKQGLRGYTF	TGTGCCAGCAGCGCGAAGCAGGGTCTGAGGGGCTACACCTTC